These 27 T cell receptor beta chains were all obtained from the same sample, sequenced in a study of cytomegalovirus exposure and HLA in healthy donors. The PCR contained 60 Vbeta and 13 Jbeta primers. The table came from immunoSEQ multiplex PCR; TCRdb's copy has only in-frame clones and leaves some out. The sample contains roughly 150,000 clones, around 77% of which appear only once. Material: PBMCs. The receptors stem from a man under 40 in good health and CMV-seronegative.

In its sample, this clone was seen once. The same CDR3 can be traced to other DNA sequences in this sample. This chain uses TRBV27 with TRBJ2-1, with D possibly being TRBD2 (6 bases). Germline CDR1 MNHEY, CDR2 SMNVEV (reference sequence). V lost 4 bases and J lost 6, with 7 bases in between. CDR3 length equals 12 residues. CDR3 bases: TGTGCCAGCAGTTCCGGGGGCAATGAGCAGTTCTTC. Amino acids: CASSSGGNEQFF.

This chain links TRBV4-1 with TRBJ1-3, with D unclear. The germline V gene encodes CDR1 MGHRA and CDR2 YSYEKL. Trimming cost V 4 bases and J 0 bases, with 10 bases left between them. The CDR3 spans 15 residues. In DNA, the CDR3 is TGCGCCAGCAGCCTAGGACTGGGCTCTGGAAACACCATATATTTT. As protein: CASSLGLGSGNTIYF.

This clone was seen a single time. The rearrangement joins TRBV7-8 to TRBJ2-2; weak D call: TRBD2 (5 bases). The germline V and J ends were trimmed by 6 bases and 5 bases, with 10 bases remaining between them. This CDR3 comprises 13 residues. Germline loops: CDR1 SGHVS, CDR2 FQNEAQ. CDR3 amino acids: CASRAKRTGELFF. The DNA for the CDR3 is TGTGCCAGCAGAGCTAAGCGGACCGGGGAGCTGTTTTTT.

The chain recombines TRBV27 with TRBJ2-7; D is unclear. This CDR3 has 13 residues. Trimming removed 4 bases at V and 4 bases at J, with 11 bases between. In germline, CDR1 is MNHEY, CDR2 SMNVEV (reference sequence). CDR3: CASSSPLTYEQYF. As DNA, the CDR3 is TGTGCCAGCAGTTCCCCATTGACATACGAGCAGTACTTC.

The chain employs TRBV27 and TRBJ2-7, with 9 positions matching TRBD2. With 5 bases clipped from V and 5 bases from J, the junction kept 13 bases outside the gene matches. CDR1 and CDR2 (germline): MNHEY, SMNVEV (reference sequence). The length of the CDR3 is 16 residues. Here the CDR3 DNA reads TGTGCCAGCAGTCCCCCGGGTAGCGGGAGTTTCGACGAGCAGTACTTC. It codes for CASSPPGSGSFDEQYF.

The chain has TRBV6-5 and TRBJ2-1; 9 bases align to TRBD1. Trimming cost V 8 bases and J 9 bases; bases outside gene matches: 5. CDR3 length: 12 amino acids. Germline assignment: CDR1 MNHEY and CDR2 SVGAGI. CDR3 loop: CASGDRVSEQFF. The CDR3, as DNA: TGTGCCAGCGGGGACAGGGTGAGTGAGCAGTTCTTC.

CDR3 nucleotides: TGTGCCAGCAGTTTAGGTACAGGGGCCTATGGCTACACCTTC. Its translation is CASSLGTGAYGYTF. The chain employs TRBV28 and TRBJ1-2; 7 nucleotides agree with TRBD1. CDR1 and CDR2 (germline): MDHEN, SYDVKM. J was trimmed by 4 bases and V by 2 bases; bases with no gene match: 4. This CDR3 comprises 14 residues.

V usage is TRBV29-1 and J usage is TRBJ2-2; D ambiguous. Germline-derived CDR1 and CDR2 are SQVTM and ANQGSEA. CDR3 length equals 16 residues. V dropped 4 bases and J dropped 0 bases, with 15 bases sitting between them. DNA of the CDR3: TGCAGCGTTGTAGTGGTTAATAACGCGAACACCGGGGAGCTGTTTTTT. Amino acid sequence: CSVVVVNNANTGELFF.

This clone turned up a few times. This chain links TRBV30 with TRBJ2-5; 9 bases match TRBD2. The V and J ends lost 0 bases and 4 bases, in that order; junction bases with no gene match: 12. The CDR3 has 17 residues. Per the germline V gene, CDR1 is GTSNPN and CDR2 is SVGIG (reference sequence). The CDR3 DNA reads as TGTGCCTGGAGTGTACGTTGGGTTAGCGGGAGCGGAGAGACCCAGTACTTC. It encodes CAWSVRWVSGSGETQYF.

In this sample, this clone turned up once. The chain is built from TRBV6-6 and TRBJ2-3, with TRBD1 matching 9 bases. From germline, CDR1 is MNHNY and CDR2 SVGAGI (reference sequence). V was clipped by 4 bases and J by 3 bases; unmatched bases: 2. This CDR3 is 14 amino acids long. In nucleotides, the CDR3 is TGTGCCAGCAGTTTACAGGGGGCAACAGATACGCAGTATTTT. Amino acid sequence: CASSLQGATDTQYF.

The chain is built from TRBV6-5 and TRBJ1-2; the D is unclear. Germline CDR1 reads MNHEY; CDR2 reads SVGAGI. This CDR3 is 14 amino acids long. Trimming left V 0 bases short and J 4 bases short, with 9 bases between. This CDR3 is CASSYSTPSYGYTF. The CDR3 coding sequence is TGTGCCAGCAGTTACTCGACACCGAGCTATGGCTACACCTTC.

The V gene is TRBV11-3, the J gene TRBJ2-2; 10 nucleotides line up with TRBD2. Germline CDR1 reads SGHNT; CDR2 reads YENEEA. With 1 base clipped from V and 6 bases from J, the junction kept 2 bases outside the gene matches. The CDR3 length is 15 residues. The CDR3 protein is CASSLALAGSGELFF. CDR3 in DNA: TGTGCCAGCAGCTTAGCACTAGCGGGGTCCGGGGAGCTGTTTTTT.

The chain recombines TRBV14 with TRBJ2-2; TRBD2 matches at 10 bases. The CDR3 contains 17 residues. The germline V gene encodes CDR1 SGHDN and CDR2 FVKESK. Trimming removed 1 base from V and 0 bases from J; junction bases left unmatched: 2. CDR3 nucleotides: TGTGCCAGCAGCCAAGTGACTAGCGGGCCGAACACCGGGGAGCTGTTTTTT. Protein: CASSQVTSGPNTGELFF.

V is TRBV9 and J is TRBJ1-2, with TRBD1 identical over 7 bases. Trimming cost V 4 bases and J 2 bases; bases outside gene matches: 5. Germline V gene lookup returns CDR1 SGDLS and CDR2 YYNGEE. The CDR3 contains 14 residues. CDR3 residues: CASSPSTGNYGYTF. CDR3 coding DNA: TGTGCCAGCAGCCCCTCGACAGGGAACTATGGCTACACCTTC.

J is TRBJ1-2 and V is TRBV4-1; perhaps TRBD1 as D (5 bases). V lost 1 base, J lost 8 bases, and 14 bases lay in between. The CDR3 totals 14 residues. In germline, CDR1 is MGHRA, CDR2 YSYEKL. In nucleotides, the CDR3 is TGCGCCAGCAGCCAAGTCCAGGAGGGGCGCGGCTACACCTTC. The encoded protein is CASSQVQEGRGYTF.

This clone was detected a few times. The CDR3 DNA sequence: TGTGCCAGCGGTCCGCATGACAGGGATACCTATGGCTACACCTTC. Its translation: CASGPHDRDTYGYTF. The chain carries TRBV12-1 and TRBJ1-2; TRBD1, the table's D call, was not compared with the DNA. TRBV12-1 is a documented pseudogene. The CDR3 totals 15 residues.

The chain carries TRBV9 and TRBJ2-7; 7 bases agree with TRBD2. The germline V gene has CDR1 SGDLS and CDR2 YYNGEE. Trimming cost V 1 base and J 2 bases; bases outside gene matches: 6. This CDR3 contains 15 residues. This CDR3 is CASSVSGLPTYEQYF. Here the CDR3 DNA reads TGTGCCAGCAGCGTATCGGGACTACCCACCTACGAGCAGTACTTC.

The chain couples TRBV5-4 to TRBJ2-7; TRBD1 agrees at 10 bases. This CDR3 contains 15 residues. Germline CDR1 SGHNT, CDR2 YYREEE (reference sequence). The junction had 10 bases not matched to a gene; V was cut back by 4 bases and J by 6 bases. The CDR3 is CASSIGDRGFLEQYF. As DNA, the CDR3 is TGTGCCAGCAGCATAGGGGACAGGGGCTTCCTCGAGCAGTACTTC.

The rearrangement joins TRBV4-2 to TRBJ2-2; weak D call: TRBD2 (6 bases). With 3 bases removed from V and 2 bases from J, the gap between germline ends came to 13 bases. The V gene's germline CDR1 is LGHNA and CDR2 YNFKEQ. There are 16 residues in the CDR3. CDR3 bases: TGTGCCAGCAGCCACTCCGGGACTCAAAACACCGGGGAGCTGTTTTTT. This codes for CASSHSGTQNTGELFF.

The chain combines TRBV28 with TRBJ1-5, with D tentatively TRBD1 (5 bases). The CDR3 sequence is 12 residues long. V lost 6 bases and J 6 bases, leaving 9 bases between the germline ends. The V gene's germline CDR1 is MDHEN and CDR2 SYDVKM. CDR3 bases: TGTGCCAGCAGCCGGGGGGGTCAGCCCCAGCATTTT. Its protein product is CASSRGGQPQHF. Combining the CDR3 with reference TRBV28 and TRBJ1-5 gives the whole variable domain DVKVTQSSRYLVKRTGEKVFLECVQDMDHENMFWYRQDPGLGLRLIYFSYDVKMKEKGDIPEGYSVSREKKERFSLILESASTNQTSMYLCASSRGGQPQHFGDGTRLSIL.

This sequence joins TRBV28 and TRBJ1-2, with 8 bases identical to TRBD1. Germline V gene sequence: CDR1 MDHEN, CDR2 SYDVKM. The CDR3 has 14 amino acids. The V gene end was trimmed by 6 bases and the J gene end by 8 bases; junction bases not matched to a gene: 11. This chain's CDR3 is CASRHGQGGVGYTF. CDR3 DNA: TGTGCCAGCAGACACGGACAGGGTGGGGTGGGCTACACCTTC.

This clone appeared a few times. This sequence joins TRBV6-1 and TRBJ2-3; 8 bases are shared with TRBD1. This CDR3 is built from 13 residues. Germline CDR1 MNHNS, CDR2 SASEGT. V shed 6 bases and J 4 bases; nucleotides not matched to a gene: 3. The CDR3 bases are TGTGCCAGCAGAGGGACAGGCGCAGATACGCAGTATTTT. It translates to CASRGTGADTQYF.

This clone has only a few counts. J is TRBJ2-2 and V is TRBV28, with D maybe TRBD2 (6 bases). Germline values: CDR1 MDHEN, CDR2 SYDVKM. V gave up 8 bases and J gave up 0 bases, with 7 bases separating them. The CDR3 is 13 residues long. CDR3 DNA sequence: TGTGCCAGCCGGGGGACGAACACCGGGGAGCTGTTTTTT. Its translation: CASRGTNTGELFF.

V usage is TRBV5-1 and J usage is TRBJ2-3; no clear D gene. CDR1 and CDR2 from the germline V gene are SGHRS and YFSETQ. The CDR3 runs 9 residues. This CDR3 is CDYPVTQYF. The CDR3 nucleotides are TGCGACTACCCAGTTACGCAGTATTTT. The full variable domain, its missing parts supplied by reference TRBV5-1 and TRBJ2-3, is KAGVTQTPRYLIKTRGQQVTLSCSPISGHRSVSWYQQTPGQGLQFLFEYFSETQRNKGNFPGRFSGRQFSNSRSEMNVSTLELGDSALYLCDYPVTQYFGPGTRLTVL.

The rearrangement uses TRBV19 and TRBJ1-2, with a tentative D call TRBD1 (6 bases). This CDR3 has 14 amino acids. CDR1 and CDR2 (germline): LNHDA, SQIVND (reference sequence). Trimming left V 3 bases short and J 6 bases short, with 14 bases between. This CDR3 is CASSIRGAGDGYTF. The DNA of the CDR3 is TGTGCCAGTAGTATTCGGGGGGCCGGGGATGGCTACACCTTC.

This clone was observed a single time. CDR3 in DNA: TGCAGCGCCACCGGAGGGATACACAATGAGCAGTTCTTC. It codes for CSATGGIHNEQFF. The gene calls are TRBV29-1 and TRBJ2-1; TRBD2 is a possible D gene (6 bases). Trimming removed 7 bases from V and 5 bases from J, with 15 bases in between. Germline V gene lookup returns CDR1 SQVTM and CDR2 ANQGSEA. There are 13 residues in the CDR3.

The chain employs TRBV5-1 and TRBJ2-5, with 8 bases fitting TRBD1. The CDR3 length is 16 residues. Trimming at V came to 3 bases and at J to 1 base, leaving 8 bases not matched to a gene. Germline V lookup: CDR1 SGHRS, CDR2 YFSETQ. The CDR3 here is CASSSYLDRGQETQYF. CDR3 DNA sequence: TGCGCCAGCAGCTCCTACCTCGACAGGGGCCAAGAGACCCAGTACTTC.